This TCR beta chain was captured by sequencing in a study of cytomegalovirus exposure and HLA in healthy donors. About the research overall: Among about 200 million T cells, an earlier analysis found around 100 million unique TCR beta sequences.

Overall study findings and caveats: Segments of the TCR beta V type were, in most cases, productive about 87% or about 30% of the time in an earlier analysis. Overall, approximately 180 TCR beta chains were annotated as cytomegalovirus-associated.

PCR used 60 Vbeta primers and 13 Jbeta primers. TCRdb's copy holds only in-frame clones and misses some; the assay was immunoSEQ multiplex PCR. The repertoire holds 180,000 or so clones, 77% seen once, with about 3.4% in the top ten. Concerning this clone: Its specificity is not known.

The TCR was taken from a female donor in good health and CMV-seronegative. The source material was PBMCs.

The CDR3 coding sequence is TGTGCCAGTAGTATCAATTCGCGTAATAATTCACCCCTCCACTTT. Translation gives CASSINSRNNSPLHF. The chain uses TRBV19 and TRBJ1-6, with no clear D. CDR1 and CDR2 (germline): LNHDA, SQIVND (reference sequence). The ends were cut back, 3 bases at V and 5 bases at J, with 11 bases in the middle. There are 15 residues in the CDR3.